This T cell receptor beta chain derives from a study of T-cell reconstitution after alpha-beta-depleted transplantation in children (dated by TCRdb to the mid-2010s). Notes on the research overall: T-cell immune reconstitution after TCRalphabeta/CD19-depleted allogeneic hematopoietic cell transplantation in children was quantitatively tracked in the study by means of TCR repertoire profiling. General conclusions and limits of the study: Over the following months the frequencies of hyperexpanded clones went down, and after one year T-cell counts and TCRbeta diversity were mostly credited to newly produced T cells. Apparently early alphabetaT-cell count recovery about two months after transplant reportedly relied on only several hundred rapidly expanded clones derived from non-depleted graft cells. The high TCRbeta diversity at day 60 in some patients was ascribed to recipient T cells and intrathymic progenitors that had survived conditioning.

The library was prepared using PCR. The sequencing machine was an Illumina HiSeq 2500. TCR libraries were prepared with molecular barcoding, using unique molecular identifiers to normalize TCRbeta repertoire quantification. TCRdb reanalyzed the raw reads on its own, using fastp at Q25 for trimming and MiXCR for clone calling, and kept in-frame beta chains. A single entry per CDR3 protein holds the most common genes and DNA from its merged rows. The sample includes hundreds of thousands of distinct CDR3 sequences, with roughly 23% observed a single time. The ten largest clones capture roughly 14% of the sample. Concerning this clonotype: The specificity of this receptor is unknown. Base qualities are not recorded, but no much larger clone differs from it by a single base.

The sample's treatment or condition label is to be understood as: allogeneic hematopoietic cell transplantation with graft depleted of TCRalphabeta T cells and CD19 B cells. TCRalphabeta/CD19-depleted allogeneic hematopoietic cell grafts were given to the transplant recipients, all of whom were children. V is cut by 5 bases and J by 0 bases, and the space between the germline ends is 11 bases. The cysteine opens and the phenylalanine closes a CDR3 of 15 amino acids. The DNA shown is the 45-base CDR3, in frame from base 1. Taken from the germline V gene (reference sequence), the CDR1 and CDR2 loops are PRHDT and FYEKMQ.

The chain is made from TRBV13 and TRBJ2-1, with no reliable assignment of the D segment. The sample was PBMCs, mostly from graft donor cells, taken 360 days after TCRalphabeta/CD19-depleted stem cell transplant. This receptor was identified in a boy less than two years old who had a stem cell transplant for acute myeloid leukemia, so the T cells may come from the graft donor. CDR3 sequence: CASSRTRSSYNEQFF. The nucleotide sequence reads as follows: TGTGCCAGCAGCCGGACCCGGAGCTCCTACAATGAGCAGTTCTTC.